This T cell receptor (beta chain) is drawn from a study of blood T cell repertoires in COVID-19. Across the study: Material from acute and convalescent COVID-19 was sourced from the United States, Italy and Spain.

This CDR3 is built from 13 residues. Germline CDR1 and CDR2: SGHNT and YYREEE (reference sequence). J was trimmed by 5 bases and V by 4 bases; bases with no gene match: 5. Sequenced by immunoSEQ multiplex PCR; TCRdb stores in-frame clones only, minus some. The table has nearly 11,000 clones, about 90% seen once. The TCR was taken from a human donor in a cohort sampled during active COVID-19. The sample comprised peripheral blood. J is TRBJ2-7 and V is TRBV5-4, with TRBD1 matching over 8 bases. CDR3 residues: CASSDGQGNEQYF. DNA for the CDR3: TGTGCCAGCAGCGACGGACAGGGCAACGAGCAGTACTTC.